Shown below are 6 T cell receptor beta chains from a single sample sequenced in a study of T cells in Graves' hyperthyroidism and ophthalmopathy (dated 2019 in TCRdb). Libraries were prepared through multiplex PCR. TCRdb names Illumina HiSeq 2000 as the instrument used. Amplification of TCR beta CDR3 regions was carried out from RNA transcripts. The first round of RT-PCR for the TCR CDR3 was performed with the HTBI primer set and the Qiagen OneStep RT-PCR kit. The raw public data were reprocessed by TCRdb itself: fastp quality trimming at Q25, MiXCR clonotype calling, in-frame beta chains only. Records with the same CDR3 protein are collapsed into one entry carrying the most frequent genes and DNA. The sample includes more than 650,000 distinct CDR3 sequences, with 11% to 15% observed a single time. The ten largest clones take up 10% of the sample. Input material: blood. All receptors derive from a woman aged 18-29 years with Graves' hyperthyroidism.

The chain is built from TRBV13 and TRBJ2-7; 9 nucleotides align to TRBD2. CDR3 size: 14 residues. The germline V gene has CDR1 PRHDT and CDR2 FYEKMQ (reference sequence). V shed 5 bases and J 7 bases; nucleotides not matched to a gene: 9. The CDR3: CASSPAGGLWEQYF. CDR3 DNA: TGTGCCAGCAGCCCAGCGGGAGGTTTGTGGGAGCAGTACTTC.

A few counts support this clonotype. The chain is built from TRBV7-9 and TRBJ1-5, with 10 positions matching TRBD1. V trimming: 1 base; J trimming: 7 bases; junction bases outside the gene matches: 7. This CDR3 is built from 16 residues. The germline V gene has CDR1 SEHNR and CDR2 FQNEAQ (reference sequence). CDR3 DNA: TGTGCCAGCAGCTTAGGGGGGACAGGGGTCGGGCAGCCCCAGCATTTT. As protein: CASSLGGTGVGQPQHF.

This clonotype was recorded many times. The V and J genes are TRBV20-1 and TRBJ2-5; D is perhaps TRBD1 (6 bases). CDR3 length equals 16 residues. Trimming took off 4 bases at V and 0 bases at J, with 18 bases between the two ends. The germline gives CDR1 DFQATT, CDR2 SNEGSKA (reference sequence). CDR3 nucleotide sequence: TGCAGTGCTAATGGAAGGGACACTTGGTACCAAGAGACCCAGTACTTC. This encodes CSANGRDTWYQETQYF.

The CDR3 here is CASSQVGQGAYEQYF. CDR3 nucleotides: TGCGCCAGCAGCCAAGTCGGGCAGGGGGCCTACGAGCAGTACTTC. V and J are TRBV4-1 and TRBJ2-7, with 7 bases fitting TRBD1. Per the germline V gene, CDR1 is MGHRA and CDR2 is YSYEKL. The CDR3 is 15 amino acids. J lost 2 bases, V lost 1 base, and 5 bases had no gene match.

This clonotype was detected ten times or more. The J gene is TRBJ2-7, the V gene TRBV11-3, with D maybe TRBD2 (6 bases). Germline CDR1 is SGHNT and CDR2 is YENEEA. Trimming removed 6 bases at V and 2 bases at J, with 11 bases between. CDR3 length equals 13 residues. The CDR3 loop is CASRFGGTYEQYF. The CDR3 DNA reads as TGTGCCAGCAGGTTCGGGGGAACCTACGAGCAGTACTTC.

This clonotype was detected ten times or more. This chain joins TRBV12-3 or TRBV12-4 and TRBJ1-5; no clear D. The CDR3 is 14 amino acids. V was cut by 2 bases and J by 4 bases, with 9 bases left in between. CDR3 in amino acids: CASSLTATNQPQHF. CDR3 nucleotides: TGTGCCAGCAGTTTAACGGCAACGAATCAGCCCCAGCATTTT.